This TCR beta chain was sequenced during a study of blood T cell repertoires in COVID-19. Study-level information: T cells, B-cell-depleted T cells, or PBMCs provided the cDNA or gDNA that served as material.

V shed 3 bases, J shed 2 bases, and the junction held 3 bases outside the gene matches. This CDR3 contains 15 residues. The V gene's germline CDR1 is MNHNS and CDR2 SASEGT. How the authors handled the data: Amplification of reference gene primers provided the estimated nucleated cell counts. Assay used: immunoSEQ multiplex PCR; TCRdb lists only in-frame clones, some missing. V, J and clone size are those of that table, while D and trimming were read from the DNA. Here the sample spans some 230,000 clones, approximately 81% being singletons. The sequence was collected from a middle-aged man with acute or convalescent COVID-19. Sequencing input: peripheral blood. The chain employs TRBV6-1 and TRBJ2-3, with TRBD2 matching 9 bases. For the CDR3, the DNA is TGTGCCAGCAGTGACCTAGCGGGAAACACAGATACGCAGTATTTT. Its protein product is CASSDLAGNTDTQYF.